Following are 27 T cell receptor beta chains from one sample sequenced in a study of regulatory T cells in long-lasting Graves disease. Construction of the TCR beta libraries employed iRepertoire HTBI primers in conjunction with Arm-PCR of CDR3 regions. TCRdb re-called the multiplex PCR reads through MiXCR, storing one row per CDR3 protein. The sample includes approximately 400,000 distinct CDR3 sequences, approximately 15% of them seen just once. This sample's time point: newly diagnosed GD, antithyroid drugs for less than 3 months. The TCR library was prepared using RNA isolated from PBMCs. The same data also went into a second study, on T cells in Graves' hyperthyroidism and ophthalmopathy.

Material: peripheral blood mononuclear cells (PBMCs), obtained at new diagnosis, from a patient treated with antithyroid drugs. These receptors all come from a woman aged 25 to 45 with Graves disease.

This clonotype came up many times. The chain employs TRBV20-1 and TRBJ2-1; tentatively, D is TRBD1 or TRBD2 (5 bases each). Trimming stripped 0 bases from V and 9 bases from J, with 18 bases between. The CDR3 runs 15 residues. Germline V CDR1 and CDR2: DFQATT, SNEGSKA (reference sequence). The CDR3 here is CSARDSGTGFGEQFF. The CDR3, as DNA: TGCAGTGCTAGAGATTCAGGGACGGGATTCGGTGAGCAGTTCTTC.

This clonotype was seen repeatedly, ten times or more. The chain employs TRBV2 and TRBJ1-5; unclear D gene. CDR1 is SNHLY, CDR2 FYNNEI, per germline. This CDR3 is built from 15 residues. V lost 0 bases and J lost 8, with 14 bases in between. The CDR3 region is CASSEAVRVGKPQHF. CDR3 nucleotide sequence: TGTGCCAGCAGTGAAGCAGTTAGGGTTGGAAAGCCCCAGCATTTT. The whole variable domain, remainder taken from reference TRBV2 and TRBJ1-5, is EPEVTQTPSHQVTQMGQEVILRCVPISNHLYFYWYRQILGQKVEFLVSFYNNEISEKSEIFDDQFSVERPDGSNFTLKIRSTKLEDSAMYFCASSEAVRVGKPQHFGDGTRLSIL.

In its sample, this clonotype was seen many times. The chain uses TRBV7-9 and TRBJ1-2; 10 positions agree with TRBD1. CDR3 length: 14 amino acids. The germline gives CDR1 SEHNR, CDR2 FQNEAQ (reference sequence). Trimming cost V 4 bases and J 3 bases; bases outside gene matches: 2. CDR3 sequence reads: CASSSGTGDYGYTF. The CDR3 DNA reads as TGTGCCAGCAGCTCCGGGACAGGGGACTATGGCTACACCTTC.

V and J are TRBV9 and TRBJ1-3; 7 nucleotides line up with TRBD1. The CDR3 is 16 residues long. V dropped 1 base and J dropped 0; count of bases not matched to a gene: 4. Germline V lookup: CDR1 SGDLS, CDR2 YYNGEE. CDR3 residues: CASSVLGQDSGNTIYF. CDR3 nucleotide sequence: TGTGCCAGCAGCGTACTCGGACAGGACTCTGGAAACACCATATATTTT.

The J gene is TRBJ1-5, the V gene TRBV7-2; 11 bases agree with TRBD1. The V and J ends lost 3 bases and 7 bases, in that order; junction bases with no gene match: 8. Germline V lookup: CDR1 SGHTA, CDR2 FQGNSA. The CDR3 has 16 residues. This chain's CDR3 is CASSLYSGTGGQPQHF. The CDR3 nucleotides read TGTGCCAGCAGCTTGTACTCCGGGACAGGGGGGCAGCCCCAGCATTTT.

There are a few counts of this clonotype. The chain uses TRBV29-1 and TRBJ2-7, with 8 bases lining up with TRBD2. The CDR3 contains 15 residues. Trimming cost V 0 bases and J 6 bases; bases outside gene matches: 10. Germline V gene sequence: CDR1 SQVTM, CDR2 ANQGSEA. The CDR3 nucleotides read TGCAGCGTTGAAGATGTCAGGTCGGGAGGGGTCGAGCAGTACTTC. Protein: CSVEDVRSGGVEQYF.

This clonotype has a handful of counts. This chain joins TRBV11-2 and TRBJ2-5, with D perhaps TRBD2 (5 bases). CDR1 and CDR2 from the germline V gene are SGHAT and FQNNGV. V lost 0 bases and J 1 base, leaving 12 bases between the germline ends. The CDR3 is 16 residues long. In DNA, the CDR3 is TGTGCCAGCAGCTTAGAGGGTTCGGGGTTCCAAGAGACCCAGTACTTC. Its translation: CASSLEGSGFQETQYF.

With respect to this clonotype: Given a much more abundant clone one base away, this may be a read error. The genes are TRBV4-1 and TRBJ1-5; no reliable D call. The ends were cut back, 1 base at V and 3 bases at J, with 7 bases in the middle. CDR1 and CDR2 from the germline V gene are MGHRA and YSYEKL. CDR3 length equals 14 residues. The CDR3 is CASSQGIVNQPQHF. CDR3 coding DNA: TGCGCCAGCAGCCAAGGGATCGTCAATCAGCCCCAGCATTTT.

This clonotype was detected once. The J gene is TRBJ2-1, the V gene TRBV12-5, with TRBD2 matching 11 bases. CDR3 size: 17 residues. The germline gives CDR1 LGHNT, CDR2 FRNRAP. After removal of 0 bases from V and 6 bases from J, the junction contained 7 bases not matched to a gene. DNA for the CDR3: TGTGCTAGTGGTTTGGTGGGGACTAGCGGAGGGGGCAATGAGCAGTTCTTC. Translated: CASGLVGTSGGGNEQFF.

This clonotype appeared many times. V is TRBV2 and J is TRBJ2-1; 14 positions agree with TRBD2. The CDR3 totals 17 residues. The J segment lost 4 bases and the V segment lost 4 bases, leaving 6 bases of the junction unmatched. CDR1 is SNHLY, CDR2 FYNNEI, per germline. In nucleotides, the CDR3 is TGTGCCAGCAGTGCCGGACTAGCGGGAGGATCTTACAATGAGCAGTTCTTC. Translating gives CASSAGLAGGSYNEQFF.

The chain employs TRBV27 and TRBJ1-5; no definite D call. This CDR3 contains 14 residues. The V end was cut by 3 bases, the J end by 5 bases, with 11 bases between. Germline CDR1 reads MNHEY; CDR2 reads SMNVEV (reference sequence). In DNA, the CDR3 is TGTGCCAGCAGTTTGTGGTCAGGATATCAGCCCCAGCATTTT. This codes for CASSLWSGYQPQHF.

About this clonotype: A single base separates this from a much larger clone, so it may be a read error. This chain links TRBV5-4 with TRBJ2-5; D call uncertain. The CDR3 has 13 amino acids. From germline, CDR1 is SGHNT and CDR2 YYREEE (reference sequence). The chain's CDR3 is CASSLGSQENQYF. The CDR3 nucleotides read TGTGCCAGCAGCTTGGGTTCACAAGAGAACCAGTACTTC.

Details on this clonotype: A much larger clone differs from this one at a single base, so this may be a read error. The chain employs TRBV2 and TRBJ1-2; 9 nucleotides align to TRBD1. V lost 5 bases, J lost 5 bases, and 6 bases stayed unmatched. The CDR3 is 14 amino acids. Germline values: CDR1 SNHLY, CDR2 FYNNEI. CDR3 in amino acids: CASSRRTGDYGYTF. Written as DNA, the CDR3 is TGTGCCAGCAGTAGACGGACAGGGGATTATGGCTACACCTTC.

The V gene is TRBV9, the J gene TRBJ1-6; D remains unclear. CDR1 and CDR2 from the germline V gene are SGDLS and YYNGEE. The CDR3 consists of 14 residues. Trimming pared 2 bases from V and 9 bases from J, leaving 12 bases between. As DNA, the CDR3 is TGTGCCAGCAGCGTTTCCGACACCCTTTCACCCCTCCACTTT. It is translated as CASSVSDTLSPLHF.

Only a few counts were recorded for this clonotype. The chain links TRBV12-3 or TRBV12-4 to TRBJ2-2, with 12 nucleotides matching TRBD2. The CDR3 runs to 15 residues. Trimming removed 7 bases from V and 5 bases from J; junction bases left unmatched: 5. The CDR3 DNA reads as TGTGCCAGCAAGCGGGGGACTAGCGGGACCGGGGAGCTGTTTTTT. Translated: CASKRGTSGTGELFF.

A few counts support this clonotype. The rearrangement uses TRBV11-2 and TRBJ2-7; TRBD1 agrees at 8 bases. This CDR3 is built from 15 residues. Unmatched junction bases numbered 10, after V lost 6 bases and J lost 3 bases. Germline V CDR1 and CDR2: SGHAT, FQNNGV. CDR3 coding DNA: TGTGCCAGCAGAAATACCGGGACAGGACACTACGAGCAGTACTTC. Its translation is CASRNTGTGHYEQYF.

CDR3 region: CAISGETSGGTYEQYF. CDR3 nucleotide sequence: TGTGCCATCAGTGGGGAAACTAGCGGGGGTACCTACGAGCAGTACTTC. This rearrangement joins TRBV10-3 to TRBJ2-7; 11 bases fit TRBD2. Germline CDR1 reads ENHRY; CDR2 reads SYGVKD. The CDR3 contains 16 residues. V lost 4 bases, J lost 2 bases, and 7 bases stayed unmatched.

V gene TRBV5-1 combines with J gene TRBJ2-1, with D perhaps matching TRBD1 or TRBD2 (5 bases each). The germline CDR1 and CDR2 sequences are SGHRS and YFSETQ. The V end lost 4 bases, the J end lost 7 bases, and 27 bases lay between the germline ends. This CDR3 has 18 amino acids. CDR3 residues: CASSLTPSMGPRSNEQFF. CDR3 nucleotide sequence: TGCGCCAGCAGCCTGACCCCCTCAATGGGACCCAGGAGTAATGAGCAGTTCTTC.

A remark on this clonotype: Since a much larger clone is just one base distant, this may be a read error. The chain is built from TRBV6-2 or TRBV6-3 and TRBJ2-1; D might be TRBD2 (6 bases). Germline CDR1 and CDR2: MNHEY and SVGEGT. The CDR3 has 17 residues. CDR3 protein: CASSLLSGDSSCNEQFF. The CDR3 nucleotides are TGTGCCAGCAGTTTACTTAGCGGAGATAGCTCCTGCAATGAGCAGTTCTTC.

A few counts support this clonotype. The J gene is TRBJ2-7, the V gene TRBV27; possible D gene TRBD2, 5 bases. CDR3 length: 15 residues. V was shortened by 5 bases and J by 0 bases, with 14 bases between the two germline ends. From germline, CDR1 is MNHEY and CDR2 SMNVEV (reference sequence). The DNA of the CDR3 is TGTGCCAGCAGTACCACTAGAGGTGGCTCCTACGAGCAGTACTTC. It codes for CASSTTRGGSYEQYF.

This clonotype was picked up many times. The CDR3 loop reads CAWRVASNTDTQYF. DNA of the CDR3: TGTGCCTGGAGGGTAGCGTCCAACACAGATACGCAGTATTTT. The chain combines TRBV30 with TRBJ2-3, with D possibly TRBD2 on 5 matching bases. V lost 3 bases and J 2 bases, leaving 12 bases between the germline ends. In germline, CDR1 is GTSNPN, CDR2 SVGIG (reference sequence). This CDR3 has 14 amino acids.

The chain recombines TRBV7-9 with TRBJ2-1, with 7 bases lining up with TRBD2. CDR3 size: 13 residues. Germline V gene sequence: CDR1 SEHNR, CDR2 FQNEAQ (reference sequence). V lost 3 bases to trimming and J lost 9 bases; unmatched junction nucleotides: 5. As DNA, the CDR3 is TGTGCCAGCAGCTTGGTGGGGGGGTTTGAGCAGTTCTTC. Amino acid sequence: CASSLVGGFEQFF.

Note on this clonotype: Just one base apart from a much larger clone, this may be a read error. The rearrangement joins TRBV20-1 to TRBJ2-5; 7 nucleotides align to TRBD1. Per germline, CDR1 DFQATT and CDR2 SNEGSKA (reference sequence). The trim removed 3 bases at V and 11 bases at J, leaving 21 bases unmatched. The CDR3 covers 16 residues. Here the CDR3 DNA reads TGCAGTGCTAGTCCCACTAAGGGGGCAGCGTCAAATGAGCAGTACTTC. This encodes CSASPTKGAASNEQYF.

A few counts support this clonotype. This sequence joins TRBV24-1 and TRBJ2-6; 7 bases agree with TRBD1. This CDR3 has 15 residues. With V trimmed by 5 bases and J by 4 bases, 4 bases remained unmatched. The germline gives CDR1 KGHDR, CDR2 SFDVKD. The CDR3 loop is CATSVTGAGANVLTF. DNA for the CDR3: TGTGCCACCAGTGTTACAGGGGCAGGGGCCAACGTCCTGACTTTC.

This clonotype was seen at least ten times. The chain has TRBV2 and TRBJ2-5; a possible D gene is TRBD2 (6 bases). Germline values: CDR1 SNHLY, CDR2 FYNNEI. CDR3 size: 10 residues. V was cut by 6 bases and J by 7 bases, with 6 bases left in between. The CDR3 spells CASRGGTQYF. In DNA, the CDR3 is TGTGCCAGCAGGGGGGGGACCCAGTACTTC.

This clonotype was counted between two and nine times. The CDR3 region has the DNA TGTGCCAGCAGTTCCTCGCCTCTTTCCTACAATGAGCAGTTCTTC. It codes for CASSSSPLSYNEQFF. The genes are TRBV6-9 and TRBJ2-1; D is uncertain. The germline gives CDR1 MNHGY, CDR2 SVAAGI. The CDR3 covers 15 residues. Trimming removed 4 bases from V and 1 base from J, with 11 bases in between.

The V and J genes are TRBV14 and TRBJ1-1; weak D call: TRBD1 (5 bases). Germline CDR1 is SGHDN and CDR2 is FVKESK. V was pared by 2 bases and J by 4 bases, with 17 bases between. The CDR3 is made up of 16 amino acids. In nucleotides, the CDR3 is TGTGCCAGCAGCCAACCACTCGGACAAGCCCCCACTGAAGCTTTCTTT. Amino acids: CASSQPLGQAPTEAFF.